These 30 T cell receptor beta chains came from one sample sequenced in a study of CD8 T cells in Susac syndrome (dated by TCRdb to the late 2010s). Library creation used the immunoSEQ multiplex PCR assay. RNA was extracted with the RNeasy kit and about 0.5 to 1 ug was reverse transcribed using random hexamers. Clones were called with MiXCR by TCRdb after fastp trimmed the public reads at Q25, and only in-frame beta chains were retained. Identical CDR3 proteins give one entry, which carries the most common genes and DNA. This sample lists roughly 200,000 distinct CDR3 sequences; about 95% were detected once. 0.1% of the sample is taken by the ten largest. The sample consisted of CD4+ T cells from PBMCs. The receptors derive from a human donor in good health.

The rearrangement links TRBV3-1 to TRBJ2-3; D gene ambiguous. CDR3 length: 14 amino acids. CDR1 and CDR2 from the germline V gene are LGHDT and YNNKEL (reference sequence). Between the trimmed V and J ends, which lost 0 bases and 0 bases, there was a span of 4 bases. The CDR3 loop reads CASSQDLSTDTQYF. The CDR3, as DNA: TGTGCCAGCAGCCAAGATTTAAGCACAGATACGCAGTATTTT.

V gene TRBV7-2 combines with J gene TRBJ2-3, with no clear D. The CDR3 has 11 amino acids. Trimming stripped 6 bases from V and 6 bases from J, with 7 bases between. CDR1 and CDR2 from the germline V gene are SGHTA and FQGNSA. CDR3 region: CASSRMDTQYF. CDR3 bases: TGTGCCAGCAGTCGAATGGATACGCAGTATTTT.

V is TRBV25-1 and J is TRBJ2-1; 9 bases are shared with TRBD2. V lost 5 bases and J lost 1; bases outside the gene matches: 6. This CDR3 comprises 16 residues. Looked up from germline, CDR1 is MGHDK and CDR2 is SYGVNS. The CDR3 loop is CASSPRLAASYNEQFF. CDR3 coding DNA: TGTGCCAGCAGTCCTCGACTAGCGGCATCCTACAATGAGCAGTTCTTC.

The V and J genes are TRBV29-1 and TRBJ1-1; D is possibly TRBD1 (5 bases). The V gene's germline CDR1 is SQVTM and CDR2 ANQGSEA. The CDR3 totals 13 residues. Trimming took off 8 bases at V and 3 bases at J, with 16 bases between the two ends. The CDR3 DNA reads TGCAGCCCCCGTGTTGGGGGAGACACTGAAGCTTTCTTT. Amino acid sequence: CSPRVGGDTEAFF.

The J gene is TRBJ1-1, the V gene TRBV12-3 or TRBV12-4; 7 bases are shared with TRBD1. V shed 6 bases and J 1 base; nucleotides not matched to a gene: 14. The CDR3 totals 17 residues. The chain's CDR3 is CASRSNPGTETNTEAFF. DNA of the CDR3: TGTGCCAGCAGGTCTAATCCCGGGACAGAAACGAACACTGAAGCTTTCTTT.

The chain links TRBV2 to TRBJ2-1; D is possibly TRBD1 or TRBD2 (6 bases each). Trimming took 3 bases from V and 8 from J, leaving 14 bases between them. There are 14 residues in the CDR3. Germline V CDR1 and CDR2: SNHLY, FYNNEI. Here the CDR3 DNA reads TGTGCCAGCAGTGAGGGGGGCAGGGGTTATGAGCAGTTCTTC. Its translation is CASSEGGRGYEQFF.

V gene TRBV20-1 combines with J gene TRBJ2-1, with D hard to call. Per germline, CDR1 DFQATT and CDR2 SNEGSKA (reference sequence). This CDR3 has 14 residues. Trimming took off 5 bases at V and 3 bases at J, with 14 bases between the two ends. This chain's CDR3 is CSADTGAGYNEQFF. CDR3 nucleotides: TGCAGTGCTGACACGGGTGCCGGCTACAATGAGCAGTTCTTC.

The V and J genes are TRBV5-1 and TRBJ1-5; TRBD1 is a possible D gene (5 bases). Trimming left V 4 bases short and J 2 bases short, with 19 bases between. Germline V lookup: CDR1 SGHRS, CDR2 YFSETQ. The CDR3 is 17 amino acids. The DNA of the CDR3 is TGCGCCAGCAGCCTAAACCCCTTGGGGCCTGGCAATCAGCCCCAGCATTTT. It specifies CASSLNPLGPGNQPQHF.

The chain uses TRBV30 and TRBJ1-1; D is ambiguous. CDR1 is GTSNPN and CDR2 is SVGIG in the germline V gene (reference sequence). Trimming left V 0 bases short and J 2 bases short, with 7 bases between. This CDR3 comprises 13 residues. The CDR3 spells CAWSVKVNTEAFF. The CDR3 nucleotides are TGTGCCTGGAGTGTAAAAGTAAACACTGAAGCTTTCTTT.

The J gene is TRBJ2-2, the V gene TRBV5-6; D gene unclear. V lost 4 bases and J 7 bases, leaving 8 bases between the germline ends. Germline loops: CDR1 SGHDT, CDR2 YYEEEE. The CDR3 sequence is 12 residues long. The chain's CDR3 is CASSRVNGELFF. In nucleotides, the CDR3 is TGTGCCAGCAGCCGGGTCAACGGGGAGCTGTTTTTT.

This clonotype showed up just once. This chain's CDR3 is CATGERSSTDTQYF. The DNA for the CDR3 is TGTGCCACCGGGGAGCGGTCTAGCACAGATACGCAGTATTTT. V and J are TRBV7-9 and TRBJ2-3; D is perhaps TRBD2 (5 bases). The length of the CDR3 is 14 residues. From germline, CDR1 is SEHNR and CDR2 FQNEAQ (reference sequence). V lost 10 bases and J 0 bases, leaving 14 bases between the germline ends.

J is TRBJ2-5 and V is TRBV20-1; D not certain. From germline, CDR1 is DFQATT and CDR2 SNEGSKA (reference sequence). The CDR3 is made up of 12 amino acids. The V and J ends lost 6 bases and 1 base respectively, with 9 bases between them. The CDR3 DNA is TGCAGTGCCAGTTCAGCCCAAGAGACCCAGTACTTC. This codes for CSASSAQETQYF.

The V call is TRBV27, the J call TRBJ1-5; no definite D call. Trimming left V 5 bases short and J 7 bases short, with 12 bases between. Per the germline V gene, CDR1 is MNHEY and CDR2 is SMNVEV (reference sequence). The CDR3 totals 13 residues. The CDR3 reads CASSPDGKQPQHF. In nucleotides, the CDR3 is TGTGCCAGCAGTCCGGACGGGAAGCAGCCCCAGCATTTT.

V and J are TRBV4-2 and TRBJ2-7; TRBD2 matches 11 bases. The CDR3 loop spans 16 amino acids. V lost 4 bases to trimming and J lost 7 bases; unmatched junction nucleotides: 12. Looked up from germline, CDR1 is LGHNA and CDR2 is YNFKEQ. In DNA form, the CDR3 reads TGTGCCAGCAGCCCTGAACCACTAGCGGGAGTTTGGGAGCAGTACTTC. It translates to CASSPEPLAGVWEQYF.

The rearrangement uses TRBV11-2 and TRBJ2-6; D is uncertain. Trimming removed 3 bases from V and 1 base from J, with 10 bases in between. The CDR3 covers 16 residues. Germline V gene lookup returns CDR1 SGHAT and CDR2 FQNNGV. In nucleotides, the CDR3 is TGTGCCAGCAGCTTCTTCCAGGCGTCTGGGGCCAACGTCCTGACTTTC. Its protein is CASSFFQASGANVLTF.

This rearrangement joins TRBV6-6 to TRBJ2-5; D is uncertain. CDR3 length: 14 amino acids. From germline, CDR1 is MNHNY and CDR2 SVGAGI (reference sequence). V was shortened by 6 bases and J by 2 bases, with 13 bases between the two germline ends. This CDR3 is CASSSGWQQETQYF. CDR3 in DNA: TGTGCCAGCAGCTCCGGGTGGCAACAAGAGACCCAGTACTTC.

The chain employs TRBV24-1 and TRBJ2-7; D tentatively fits TRBD1 or TRBD2 (5 bases each). This CDR3 has 15 amino acids. With 5 bases removed from V and 0 bases from J, the gap between germline ends came to 13 bases. CDR1 KGHDR and CDR2 SFDVKD come from the germline V gene. Here the CDR3 reads CATSAGTRGSYEQYF. DNA of the CDR3: TGTGCCACCAGTGCTGGGACGCGAGGCTCCTACGAGCAGTACTTC.

The V gene is TRBV20-1, the J gene TRBJ2-3; D gene uncertain. The CDR3 has 14 residues. The V gene's germline CDR1 is DFQATT and CDR2 SNEGSKA (reference sequence). Trimming stripped 1 base from V and 1 base from J, with 9 bases between. The CDR3 sequence: CSARVVAGTDTQYF. As DNA, the CDR3 is TGCAGTGCTAGAGTCGTGGCTGGCACAGATACGCAGTATTTT.

V is TRBV28 and J is TRBJ2-7; TRBD1 agrees at 7 bases. V shed 7 bases and J 5 bases; nucleotides not matched to a gene: 2. The CDR3 length is 11 residues. The germline V gene encodes CDR1 MDHEN and CDR2 SYDVKM. The CDR3 sequence is CASNTGDEQYF. Written as DNA, the CDR3 is TGTGCCAGCAACACAGGGGACGAGCAGTACTTC.

The chain links TRBV12-3 or TRBV12-4 to TRBJ2-5; TRBD2 agrees at 9 bases. The CDR3 spans 19 residues. The V gene end was trimmed by 3 bases and the J gene end by 4 bases; junction bases not matched to a gene: 18. The CDR3 spells CASSFLVRLGGRAGETQYF. CDR3 DNA: TGTGCCAGCAGTTTTCTTGTTCGTTTGGGCGGGAGGGCCGGAGAGACCCAGTACTTC.

This clonotype was seen once. This rearrangement joins TRBV20-1 to TRBJ2-1; D may be TRBD2 (5 bases). CDR1 and CDR2 (germline): DFQATT, SNEGSKA (reference sequence). The CDR3 is made up of 13 amino acids. This chain's CDR3 is CSPRGGPYNEQFF. The CDR3 bases are TGCAGCCCTAGAGGCGGGCCTTACAATGAGCAGTTCTTC.

Only one count was recorded for this clonotype. This sequence joins TRBV2 and TRBJ1-5, with 7 bases fitting TRBD1. The CDR3 is made up of 14 amino acids. Germline V gene sequence: CDR1 SNHLY, CDR2 FYNNEI. The junction had 9 bases not matched to a gene; V was cut back by 6 bases and J by 7 bases. In nucleotides, the CDR3 is TGTGCCAGCAGGGAGACAGGGAGATCCCAGCCCCAGCATTTT. Translating it yields CASRETGRSQPQHF.

The gene calls are TRBV5-6 and TRBJ2-1, with D maybe TRBD1 (5 bases). CDR3 length equals 12 residues. Trimming cost V 3 bases and J 9 bases, with 10 bases left between them. Germline V gene sequence: CDR1 SGHDT, CDR2 YYEEEE. Here the CDR3 DNA reads TGTGCCAGCAGCTCCAGGGTATCTGAGCAGTTCTTC. Translating it yields CASSSRVSEQFF. Together with reference TRBV5-6 and TRBJ2-1, the CDR3 gives the full variable domain: DAGVTQSPTHLIKTRGQQVTLRCSPKSGHDTVSWYQQALGQGPQFIFQYYEEEERQRGNFPDRFSGHQFPNYSSELNVNALLLGDSALYLCASSSRVSEQFFGPGTRLTVL.

The chain links TRBV20-1 to TRBJ2-4; 9 nucleotides match TRBD2. The trim removed 6 bases at V and 8 bases at J, leaving 8 bases unmatched. Germline V gene lookup returns CDR1 DFQATT and CDR2 SNEGSKA (reference sequence). The CDR3 is made up of 13 amino acids. CDR3 loop: CSAERGREDIQYF. Written as DNA, the CDR3 is TGCAGTGCCGAGCGCGGGAGGGAGGACATTCAGTACTTC.

The rearrangement joins TRBV12-5 to TRBJ2-1; 9 positions agree with TRBD2. The CDR3 contains 15 residues. Germline V lookup: CDR1 LGHNT, CDR2 FRNRAP. J lost 8 bases, V lost 4 bases, and 9 bases had no gene match. The CDR3 reads CASGWGLAKGDEQFF. In DNA form, the CDR3 reads TGTGCTAGTGGTTGGGGACTAGCAAAAGGGGATGAGCAGTTCTTC.

CDR3: CASSVRDSPDIQYF. CDR3 coding DNA: TGTGCCAGCAGCGTCCGGGACAGTCCGGACATTCAGTACTTC. V usage is TRBV7-2 and J usage is TRBJ2-4, with 7 nucleotides matching TRBD1. The junction had 9 bases not matched to a gene; V was cut back by 5 bases and J by 8 bases. CDR1 and CDR2 (germline): SGHTA, FQGNSA. The CDR3 loop spans 14 amino acids.

This clonotype was picked up a small number of times. V usage is TRBV20-1 and J usage is TRBJ2-6; D remains ambiguous. Trimming shortened V by 6 bases and J by 0 bases, and 3 bases separated the two germline ends. The germline gives CDR1 DFQATT, CDR2 SNEGSKA (reference sequence). This CDR3 region has 12 residues. The CDR3 spells CSAGSGANVLTF. DNA of the CDR3: TGCAGTGCGGGCTCTGGGGCCAACGTCCTGACTTTC.

This rearrangement joins TRBV6-6 to TRBJ1-1, with 7 bases identical to TRBD1. CDR1 MNHNY and CDR2 SVGAGI come from the germline V gene (reference sequence). CDR3 length: 16 residues. With 4 bases clipped from V and 2 bases from J, the junction kept 10 bases outside the gene matches. CDR3 amino acids: CASSSSPYRGNTEAFF. CDR3 in DNA: TGTGCCAGCAGTTCCTCGCCGTACAGGGGAAACACTGAAGCTTTCTTT.

V and J are TRBV24-1 and TRBJ2-3; no clear D gene. This CDR3 contains 13 residues. CDR1 is KGHDR and CDR2 is SFDVKD in the germline V gene. Trimming removed 3 bases at V and 2 bases at J, with 5 bases between. CDR3 loop: CATSDPNTDTQYF. The CDR3 DNA reads TGTGCCACCAGTGATCCCAACACAGATACGCAGTATTTT.

This chain's CDR3 is CAWSVEVEAFF. The DNA for the CDR3 is TGTGCCTGGAGTGTGGAAGTTGAAGCTTTCTTT. V usage is TRBV30 and J usage is TRBJ1-1; D is unclear. The CDR3 sequence is 11 residues long. V dropped 0 bases and J dropped 7 bases, with 6 bases sitting between them. The germline gives CDR1 GTSNPN, CDR2 SVGIG (reference sequence).